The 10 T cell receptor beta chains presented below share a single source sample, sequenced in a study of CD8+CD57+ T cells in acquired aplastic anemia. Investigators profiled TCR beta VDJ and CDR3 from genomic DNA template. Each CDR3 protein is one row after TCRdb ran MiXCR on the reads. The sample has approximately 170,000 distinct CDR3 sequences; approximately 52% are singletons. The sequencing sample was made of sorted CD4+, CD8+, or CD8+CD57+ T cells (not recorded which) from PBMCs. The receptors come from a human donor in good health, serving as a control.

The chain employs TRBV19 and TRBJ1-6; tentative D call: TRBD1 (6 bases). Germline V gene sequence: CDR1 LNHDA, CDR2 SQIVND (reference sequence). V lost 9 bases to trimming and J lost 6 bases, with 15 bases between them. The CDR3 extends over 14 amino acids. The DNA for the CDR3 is TGTGCCAGCATAAGGGGGTCCCGTAATTCACCCCTCCACTTT. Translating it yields CASIRGSRNSPLHF. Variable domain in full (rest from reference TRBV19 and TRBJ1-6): DGGITQSPKYLFRKEGQNVTLSCEQNLNHDAMYWYRQDPGQGLRLIYYSQIVNDFQKGDIAEGYSVSREKKESFPLTVTSAQKNPTAFYLCASIRGSRNSPLHFGNGTRLTVT.

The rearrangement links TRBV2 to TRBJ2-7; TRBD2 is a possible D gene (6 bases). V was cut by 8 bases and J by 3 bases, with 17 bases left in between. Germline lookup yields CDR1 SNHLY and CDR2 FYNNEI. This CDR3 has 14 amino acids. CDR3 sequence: CASHGRGGHYEQYF. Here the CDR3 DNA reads TGTGCCAGCCACGGACGGGGAGGACACTACGAGCAGTACTTC.

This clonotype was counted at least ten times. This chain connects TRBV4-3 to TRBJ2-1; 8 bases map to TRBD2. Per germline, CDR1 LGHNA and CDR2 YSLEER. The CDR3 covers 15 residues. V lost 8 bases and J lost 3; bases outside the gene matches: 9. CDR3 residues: CASAYGGAIYNEQFF. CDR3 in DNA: TGCGCCAGCGCCTACGGGGGGGCCATCTACAATGAGCAGTTCTTC.

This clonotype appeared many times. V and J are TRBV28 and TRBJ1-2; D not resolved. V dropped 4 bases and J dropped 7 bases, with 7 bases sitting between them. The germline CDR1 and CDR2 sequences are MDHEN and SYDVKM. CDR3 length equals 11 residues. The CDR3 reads CASSSHSGYTF. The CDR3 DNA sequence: TGTGCCAGCAGTTCCCATAGTGGCTACACCTTC.

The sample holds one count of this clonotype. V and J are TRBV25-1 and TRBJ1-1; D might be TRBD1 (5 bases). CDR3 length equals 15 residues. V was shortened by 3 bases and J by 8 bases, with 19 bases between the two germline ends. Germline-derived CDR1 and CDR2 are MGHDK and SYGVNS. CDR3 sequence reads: CASSEGDAWEREAFF. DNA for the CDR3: TGTGCCAGCAGTGAGGGGGACGCCTGGGAACGGGAAGCTTTCTTT.

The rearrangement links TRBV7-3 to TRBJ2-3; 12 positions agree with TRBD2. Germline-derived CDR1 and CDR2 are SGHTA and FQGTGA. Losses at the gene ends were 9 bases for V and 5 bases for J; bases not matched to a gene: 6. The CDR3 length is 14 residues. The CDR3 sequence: CASRTSGAEDTQYF. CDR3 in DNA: TGTGCCAGTAGGACTAGCGGGGCGGAAGATACGCAGTATTTT.

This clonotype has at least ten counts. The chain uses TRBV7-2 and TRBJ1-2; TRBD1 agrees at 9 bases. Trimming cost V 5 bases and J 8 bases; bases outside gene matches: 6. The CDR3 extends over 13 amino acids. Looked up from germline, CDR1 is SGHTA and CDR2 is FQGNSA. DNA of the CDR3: TGTGCCAGCAGCCCCTGGGACAGGGCGGGCTACACCTTC. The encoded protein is CASSPWDRAGYTF.

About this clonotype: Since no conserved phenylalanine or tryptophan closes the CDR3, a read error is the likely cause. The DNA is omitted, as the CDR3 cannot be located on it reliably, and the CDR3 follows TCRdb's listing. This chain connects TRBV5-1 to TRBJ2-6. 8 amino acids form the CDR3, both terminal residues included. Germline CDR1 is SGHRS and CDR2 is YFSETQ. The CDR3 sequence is CASSVKTS.

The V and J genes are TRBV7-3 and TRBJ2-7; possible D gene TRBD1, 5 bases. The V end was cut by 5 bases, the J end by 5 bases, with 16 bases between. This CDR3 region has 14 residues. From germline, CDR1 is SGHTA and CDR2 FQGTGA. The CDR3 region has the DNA TGTGCCAGCAGCCCAGGGTGGACCCCGAACGAGCAGTACTTC. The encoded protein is CASSPGWTPNEQYF.

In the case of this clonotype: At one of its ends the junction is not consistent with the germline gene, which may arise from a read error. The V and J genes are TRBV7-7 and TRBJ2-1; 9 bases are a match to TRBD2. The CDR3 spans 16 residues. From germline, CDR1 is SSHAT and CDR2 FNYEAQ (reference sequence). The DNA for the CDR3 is TGTGCCAGCAGCTTAGTGCGGGAGGGCCTGAGGAATGGGCAGTTCTTC. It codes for CASSLVREGLRNGQFF.